Described below is a single T cell receptor (beta chain) sequence and its context. Treatment in this sample: about 20 received Ad26.COV2.S at low or high dose, single or two shots; about 5 received placebo; per-sample allocation not given. Following the first vaccine or placebo injection, samples were taken on day 63. Participants' vaccine, an Ad26 vector, delivered Wuhan-strain SARS-CoV-2 spike. Sequencing used immunoSEQ multiplex PCR; TCRdb keeps in-frame clones, though not all of them. Of 380,000 or so clones detected, roughly 90% appear once; the ten largest clones hold roughly a tenth. The source of the sample is a study of Ad26.COV2.S vaccination and SARS-CoV-2 variants. The trim removed 0 bases at V and 4 bases at J, leaving 8 bases unmatched. The CDR3 totals 17 residues. Germline assignment: CDR1 LGHNA and CDR2 YNFKEQ.

The chain is built from TRBV4-2 and TRBJ2-1, with TRBD2 matching 8 bases. This clonotype was obtained from a person aged 18 to 65 who received the Ad26.COV2.S COVID-19 vaccine or a placebo. Specimen: peripheral blood, collected in a trial of Ad26.COV2.S vaccine versus placebo. The CDR3 reads CASSQEGGGGLYNEQFF. In nucleotides, the CDR3 is TGTGCCAGCAGCCAAGAAGGTGGCGGGGGGCTTTACAATGAGCAGTTCTTC.